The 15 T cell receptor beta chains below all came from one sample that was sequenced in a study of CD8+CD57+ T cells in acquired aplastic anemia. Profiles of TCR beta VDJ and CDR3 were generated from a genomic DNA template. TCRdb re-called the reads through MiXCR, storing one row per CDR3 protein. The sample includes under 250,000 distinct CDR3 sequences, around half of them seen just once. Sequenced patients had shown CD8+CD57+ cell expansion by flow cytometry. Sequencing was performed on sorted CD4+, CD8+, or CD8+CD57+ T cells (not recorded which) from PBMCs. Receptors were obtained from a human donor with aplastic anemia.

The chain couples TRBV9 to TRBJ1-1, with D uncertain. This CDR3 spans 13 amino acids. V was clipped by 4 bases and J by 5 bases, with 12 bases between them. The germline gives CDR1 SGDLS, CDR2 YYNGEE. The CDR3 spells CASSPPVGTEAFF. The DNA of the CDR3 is TGTGCCAGCAGCCCACCGGTTGGTACTGAAGCTTTCTTT.

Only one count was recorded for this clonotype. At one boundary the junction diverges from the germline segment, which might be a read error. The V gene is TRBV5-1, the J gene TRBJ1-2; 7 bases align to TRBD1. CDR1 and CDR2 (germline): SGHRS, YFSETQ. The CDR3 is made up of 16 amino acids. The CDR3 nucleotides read TGTGCCAGCAGCTTGGGTTTTAGGGGGCAGACGGGAGGCTACACCTTC. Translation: CASSLGFRGQTGGYTF.

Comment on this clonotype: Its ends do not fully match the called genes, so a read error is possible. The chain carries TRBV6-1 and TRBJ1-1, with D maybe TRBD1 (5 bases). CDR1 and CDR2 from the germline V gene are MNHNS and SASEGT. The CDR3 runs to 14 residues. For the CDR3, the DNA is TGTGTCAGCAGGCCCCCGGGACTGTTCCCTGAAGCTTTCTTT. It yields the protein CVSRPPGLFPEAFF.

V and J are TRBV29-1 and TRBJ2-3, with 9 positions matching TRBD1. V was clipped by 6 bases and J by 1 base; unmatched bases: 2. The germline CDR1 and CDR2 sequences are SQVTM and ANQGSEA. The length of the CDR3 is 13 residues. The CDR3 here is CSVRQGGTDTQYF. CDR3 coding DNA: TGCAGCGTGAGACAGGGGGGCACAGATACGCAGTATTTT.

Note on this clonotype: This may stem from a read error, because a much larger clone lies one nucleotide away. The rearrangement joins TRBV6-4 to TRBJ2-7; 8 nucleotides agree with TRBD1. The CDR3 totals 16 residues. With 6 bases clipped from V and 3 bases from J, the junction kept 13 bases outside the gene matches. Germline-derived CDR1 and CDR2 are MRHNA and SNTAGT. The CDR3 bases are TGTGCCAGCAGCAAACAGGGGACAGGAAACTACTACGAGCAGTACTTC. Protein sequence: CASSKQGTGNYYEQYF.

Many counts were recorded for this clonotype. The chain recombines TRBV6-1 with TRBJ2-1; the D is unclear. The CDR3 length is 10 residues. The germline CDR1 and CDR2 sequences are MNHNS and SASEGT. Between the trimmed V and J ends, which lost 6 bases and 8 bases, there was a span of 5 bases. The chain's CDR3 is CASRSDEQFF. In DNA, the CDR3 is TGTGCCAGCAGATCCGATGAGCAGTTCTTC.

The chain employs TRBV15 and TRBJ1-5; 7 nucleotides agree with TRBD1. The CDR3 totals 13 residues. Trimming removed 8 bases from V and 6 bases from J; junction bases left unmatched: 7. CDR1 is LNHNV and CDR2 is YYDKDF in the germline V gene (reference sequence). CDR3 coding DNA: TGTGCCACCTTAGGGGGCTGGGGTCAGCCCCAGCATTTT. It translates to CATLGGWGQPQHF.

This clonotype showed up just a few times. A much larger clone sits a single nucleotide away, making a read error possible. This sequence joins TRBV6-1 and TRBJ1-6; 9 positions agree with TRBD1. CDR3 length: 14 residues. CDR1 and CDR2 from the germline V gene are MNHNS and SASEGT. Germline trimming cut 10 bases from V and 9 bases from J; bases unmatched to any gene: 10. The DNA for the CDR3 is TGTGCCACCGTGACCGGGACAGGGTCTTCACCCCTCCACTTT. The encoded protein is CATVTGTGSSPLHF.

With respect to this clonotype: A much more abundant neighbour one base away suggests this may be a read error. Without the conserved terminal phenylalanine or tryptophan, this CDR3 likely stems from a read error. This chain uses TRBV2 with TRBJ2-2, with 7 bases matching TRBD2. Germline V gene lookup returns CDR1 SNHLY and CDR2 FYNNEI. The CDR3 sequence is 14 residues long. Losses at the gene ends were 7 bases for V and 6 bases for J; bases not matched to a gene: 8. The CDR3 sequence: CASIFKRGPGELFY. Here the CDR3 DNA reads TGTGCCAGCATTTTTAAGCGGGGTCCCGGGGAGCTGTTTTAT.

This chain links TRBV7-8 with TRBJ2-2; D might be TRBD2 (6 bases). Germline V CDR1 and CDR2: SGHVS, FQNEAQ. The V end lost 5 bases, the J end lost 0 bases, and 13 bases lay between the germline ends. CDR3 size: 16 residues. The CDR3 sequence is CASSPREPSNTGELFF. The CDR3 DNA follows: TGTGCCAGCAGCCCCCGGGAGCCATCGAACACCGGGGAGCTGTTTTTT.

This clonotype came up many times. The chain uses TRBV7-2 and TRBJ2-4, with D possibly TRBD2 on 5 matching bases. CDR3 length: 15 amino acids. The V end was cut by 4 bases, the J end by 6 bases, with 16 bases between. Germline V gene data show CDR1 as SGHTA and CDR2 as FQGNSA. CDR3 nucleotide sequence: TGTGCCAGCAGCTCAATCGGGATCGGAGGAAACATTCAGTACTTC. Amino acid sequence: CASSSIGIGGNIQYF.

The CDR3 loop reads CASSRLGSQETQYF. As DNA, the CDR3 is TGTGCCAGCAGCCGCCTTGGATCACAAGAGACCCAGTACTTC. V gene TRBV5-6 combines with J gene TRBJ2-5; D is ambiguous. V was trimmed by 4 bases and J by 2 bases, leaving 12 bases between them. Germline V gene lookup returns CDR1 SGHDT and CDR2 YYEEEE. The CDR3 runs 14 residues. Together with reference TRBV5-6 and TRBJ2-5, the CDR3 gives the full variable domain: DAGVTQSPTHLIKTRGQQVTLRCSPKSGHDTVSWYQQALGQGPQFIFQYYEEEERQRGNFPDRFSGHQFPNYSSELNVNALLLGDSALYLCASSRLGSQETQYFGPGTRLLVL.

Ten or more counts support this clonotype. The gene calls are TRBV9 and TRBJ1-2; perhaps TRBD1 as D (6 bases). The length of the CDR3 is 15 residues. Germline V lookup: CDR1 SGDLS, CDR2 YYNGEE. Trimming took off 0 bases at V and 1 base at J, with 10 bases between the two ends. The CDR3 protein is CASSVGTVYNYGYTF. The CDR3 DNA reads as TGTGCCAGCAGCGTAGGGACAGTCTATAACTATGGCTACACCTTC.

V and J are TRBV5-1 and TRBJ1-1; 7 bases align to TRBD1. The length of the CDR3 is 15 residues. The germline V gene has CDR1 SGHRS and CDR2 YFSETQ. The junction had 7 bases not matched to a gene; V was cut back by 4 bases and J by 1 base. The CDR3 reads CASSVQGRGNTEAFF. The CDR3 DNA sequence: TGCGCCAGCAGCGTACAGGGGAGAGGGAACACTGAAGCTTTCTTT.

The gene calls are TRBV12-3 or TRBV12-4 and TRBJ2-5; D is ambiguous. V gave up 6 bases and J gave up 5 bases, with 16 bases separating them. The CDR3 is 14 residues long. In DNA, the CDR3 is TGTGCCAGCAGCCATCCCCTTGGTCGGGAGACCCAGTACTTC. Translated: CASSHPLGRETQYF.